Below are 20 T cell receptor beta chains sequenced from a single sample in a study of CD8 T cells in Susac syndrome. Random hexamers were used to reverse transcribe the RNA input (about 0.5 to 1 ug). Via MiXCR, TCRdb re-called the immunoSEQ multiplex PCR reads, giving one row per CDR3 protein. The table has about 120,000 distinct CDR3 sequences, under 95% seen once. Sequencing input: CD8+ T cells from PBMCs. The receptors come from a human donor in good health.

The V and J genes are TRBV29-1 and TRBJ2-1; D is perhaps TRBD2 (6 bases). This CDR3 region has 12 residues. From germline, CDR1 is SQVTM and CDR2 ANQGSEA. With 8 bases removed from V and 9 bases from J, the gap between germline ends came to 17 bases. The CDR3 DNA reads TGCAGCTCCCCCGTCGGGAGCAGTGAGCAGTTCTTC. Translation gives CSSPVGSSEQFF.

CDR3 region: CASSLFSGARHTEAFF. In DNA, the CDR3 is TGTGCCAGCAGCTTGTTTTCAGGCGCCAGGCACACTGAAGCTTTCTTT. The chain joins TRBV5-4 to TRBJ1-1; the D is unclear. The V end was cut by 1 base, the J end by 3 bases, with 16 bases between. CDR1 and CDR2 (germline): SGHNT, YYREEE (reference sequence). This CDR3 has 16 amino acids.

The chain is built from TRBV4-3 and TRBJ2-2, with D unclear. This CDR3 is 17 amino acids long. Trimming cost V 4 bases and J 1 base, with 16 bases left between them. Germline V gene data show CDR1 as LGHNA and CDR2 as YSLEER. The CDR3 is CASSRAPPDVNTGELFF. CDR3 sequence (DNA): TGCGCCAGCAGCCGCGCCCCCCCGGACGTGAACACCGGGGAGCTGTTTTTT.

The V gene is TRBV4-3, the J gene TRBJ2-1; 7 bases fit TRBD2. This CDR3 contains 15 residues. Germline V gene lookup returns CDR1 LGHNA and CDR2 YSLEER. The trim removed 0 bases at V and 6 bases at J, leaving 5 bases unmatched. CDR3 residues: CASSQDRGGGNEQFF. Written as DNA, the CDR3 is TGCGCCAGCAGCCAAGATCGAGGCGGGGGCAATGAGCAGTTCTTC.

V and J are TRBV4-3 and TRBJ1-2; 8 bases match TRBD1. CDR3 length: 15 amino acids. Germline V gives CDR1 LGHNA, CDR2 YSLEER. The V segment lost 0 bases and the J segment 8 bases; nucleotides outside the gene matches: 8. The CDR3 coding sequence is TGCGCCAGCAGCCAAGACTCCCACAGGGGGAAAGGCTACACCTTC. Its protein product is CASSQDSHRGKGYTF.

The chain uses TRBV25-1 and TRBJ2-7; no clear D gene. The V end lost 8 bases, the J end lost 3 bases, and 17 bases lay between the germline ends. The CDR3 is made up of 14 amino acids. Germline V gene sequence: CDR1 MGHDK, CDR2 SYGVNS. The CDR3 protein is CASRPSPASYEQYF. CDR3 nucleotides: TGTGCCAGCCGACCCTCCCCGGCGAGCTACGAGCAGTACTTC.

The rearrangement links TRBV29-1 to TRBJ1-2; 8 bases are shared with TRBD1. V shed 1 base and J 4 bases; nucleotides not matched to a gene: 5. This CDR3 comprises 14 residues. CDR1 is SQVTM and CDR2 is ANQGSEA in the germline V gene. The DNA for the CDR3 is TGCAGCGTTGAAGTTACCACAGGGGGCTATGGCTACACCTTC. It translates to CSVEVTTGGYGYTF.

The rearrangement joins TRBV11-2 to TRBJ2-1, with D possibly TRBD2 on 5 matching bases. This CDR3 has 12 amino acids. Germline lookup yields CDR1 SGHAT and CDR2 FQNNGV. Trimming took off 1 base at V and 15 bases at J, with 13 bases between the two ends. The CDR3 sequence is CASSLGAGMRFF. The CDR3 nucleotides read TGTGCCAGCAGCTTAGGGGCGGGTATGCGGTTCTTC.

The chain couples TRBV5-4 to TRBJ1-4; possible D gene TRBD1, 5 bases. The CDR3 runs 15 residues. The germline CDR1 and CDR2 sequences are SGHNT and YYREEE (reference sequence). V was pared by 4 bases and J by 5 bases, with 15 bases between. CDR3: CASSEQGSGNEKLFF. In DNA form, the CDR3 reads TGTGCCAGCAGCGAGCAGGGAAGTGGGAATGAAAAACTGTTTTTT.

V is TRBV29-1 and J is TRBJ2-5; D may be TRBD1 (5 bases). This CDR3 is built from 12 residues. Germline CDR1 SQVTM, CDR2 ANQGSEA. V lost 7 bases, J lost 7 bases, and 16 bases lay in between. CDR3 region: CSEGIGVGTQYF. DNA for the CDR3: TGCAGCGAAGGGATAGGGGTTGGGACCCAGTACTTC.

The chain recombines TRBV7-3 with TRBJ1-1; TRBD1 might be the D (5 bases). Germline CDR1 and CDR2: SGHTA and FQGTGA. Trimming removed 5 bases at V and 4 bases at J, with 17 bases between. The CDR3 covers 15 residues. CDR3 in DNA: TGTGCCAGCAGCCAATCCGTGTGGGGGTCCACTGAAGCTTTCTTT. Its translation is CASSQSVWGSTEAFF.

V and J are TRBV29-1 and TRBJ1-1; 9 positions agree with TRBD1. Germline lookup yields CDR1 SQVTM and CDR2 ANQGSEA. The V segment lost 4 bases and the J segment 1 base; nucleotides outside the gene matches: 1. The CDR3 has 13 residues. CDR3 nucleotides: TGCAGCGTTGCGGGACAGGGGAACACTGAAGCTTTCTTT. The encoded protein is CSVAGQGNTEAFF.

The chain recombines TRBV29-1 with TRBJ2-3; the match to TRBD1 covers 9 bases. The length of the CDR3 is 14 residues. Germline CDR1 SQVTM, CDR2 ANQGSEA. The V gene end was trimmed by 5 bases and the J gene end by 4 bases; junction bases not matched to a gene: 7. The CDR3 bases are TGCAGCGTTTACGGGACAGGGCGGTCAGATACGCAGTATTTT. Encoded protein: CSVYGTGRSDTQYF.

The chain is built from TRBV7-6 and TRBJ2-1; the D gene is possibly TRBD2 (6 bases). The CDR3 length is 18 residues. The V end lost 1 base, the J end lost 1 base, and 17 bases lay between the germline ends. Germline V gives CDR1 SGHVS, CDR2 FNYEAQ. CDR3 sequence (DNA): TGTGCCAGCAGCTTAGACTATTCCACGGGGGTGTCCTACAATGAGCAGTTCTTC. Translated: CASSLDYSTGVSYNEQFF.

The chain combines TRBV11-2 with TRBJ2-4; no clear D gene. The CDR3 covers 15 residues. Germline lookup yields CDR1 SGHAT and CDR2 FQNNGV. Trimming took 0 bases from V and 2 from J, leaving 8 bases between them. The CDR3 loop reads CASSLDRHPKNIQYF. The CDR3 coding sequence is TGTGCCAGCAGCTTAGATAGACACCCCAAAAACATTCAGTACTTC.

The V call is TRBV29-1, the J call TRBJ2-6; no reliable D call. There are 12 residues in the CDR3. Germline V gives CDR1 SQVTM, CDR2 ANQGSEA. The ends were cut back, 1 base at V and 3 bases at J, with 1 base in the middle. The CDR3 loop is CSVEVGANVLTF. The DNA of the CDR3 is TGCAGCGTTGAAGTTGGGGCCAACGTCCTGACTTTC.

The chain links TRBV7-2 to TRBJ2-1, with D unresolved. The V gene lost 3 bases and the J gene lost 9 bases, with 6 bases spanning the gap. The CDR3 contains 11 residues. The germline V gene encodes CDR1 SGHTA and CDR2 FQGNSA. CDR3 in amino acids: CASSLVPEQFF. For the CDR3, the DNA is TGTGCCAGCAGCTTGGTCCCTGAGCAGTTCTTC. The full variable domain, with the rest looked up from reference TRBV7-2 and TRBJ2-1, is GAGVSQSPSNKVTEKGKDVELRCDPISGHTALYWYRQSLGQGLEFLIYFQGNSAPDKSGLPSDRFSAERTGGSVSTLTIQRTQQEDSAVYLCASSLVPEQFFGPGTRLTVL.

V is TRBV6-2 or TRBV6-3 and J is TRBJ1-2, with D perhaps matching TRBD1 (5 bases). Germline loops: CDR1 MNHEY, CDR2 SVGEGT. Trimming removed 3 bases from V and 10 bases from J, with 15 bases in between. The CDR3 loop spans 13 amino acids. In DNA, the CDR3 is TGTGCCAGCAGTTATGAGGGACGGACGGTCTACACCTTC. Translating gives CASSYEGRTVYTF.

CDR3 nucleotide sequence: TGTGCCAGCAGCCAAGAAGGCAGGAAGATTTGGGATACGCAGTATTTT. Its translation is CASSQEGRKIWDTQYF. V is TRBV14 and J is TRBJ2-3; D not certain. The germline V gene encodes CDR1 SGHDN and CDR2 FVKESK. The CDR3 has 16 residues. With 0 bases removed from V and 6 bases from J, the gap between germline ends came to 16 bases.

J is TRBJ1-2 and V is TRBV29-1; possible D gene TRBD1, 5 bases. The CDR3 consists of 11 residues. With 6 bases removed from V and 8 bases from J, the gap between germline ends came to 13 bases. The V gene's germline CDR1 is SQVTM and CDR2 ANQGSEA. CDR3: CSVGDRLGYTF. Written as DNA, the CDR3 is TGCAGCGTAGGCGACAGACTCGGCTACACCTTC.